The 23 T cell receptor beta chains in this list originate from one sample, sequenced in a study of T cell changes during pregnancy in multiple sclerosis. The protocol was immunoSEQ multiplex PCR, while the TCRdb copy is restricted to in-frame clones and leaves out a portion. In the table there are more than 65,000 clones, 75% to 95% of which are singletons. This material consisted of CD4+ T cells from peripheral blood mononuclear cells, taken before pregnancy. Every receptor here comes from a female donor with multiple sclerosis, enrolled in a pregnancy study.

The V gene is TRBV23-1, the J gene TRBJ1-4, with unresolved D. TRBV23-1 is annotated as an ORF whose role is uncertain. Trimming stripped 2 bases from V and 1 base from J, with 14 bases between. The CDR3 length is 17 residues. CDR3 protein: CASSQVGGEGTNEKLFF. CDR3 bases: TGCGCCAGCAGTCAAGTTGGCGGGGAAGGAACTAATGAAAAACTGTTTTTT.

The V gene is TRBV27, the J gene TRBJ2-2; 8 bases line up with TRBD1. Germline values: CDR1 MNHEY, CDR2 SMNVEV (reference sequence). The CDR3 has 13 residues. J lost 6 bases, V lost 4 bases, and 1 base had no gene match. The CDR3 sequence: CASSSQGAGELFF. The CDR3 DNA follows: TGTGCCAGCAGTTCACAGGGGGCCGGGGAGCTGTTTTTT.

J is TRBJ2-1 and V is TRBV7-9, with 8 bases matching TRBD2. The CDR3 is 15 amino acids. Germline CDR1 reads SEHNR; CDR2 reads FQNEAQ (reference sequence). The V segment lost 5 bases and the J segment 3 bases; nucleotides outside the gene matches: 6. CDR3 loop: CASSARLASYNEQFF. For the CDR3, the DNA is TGTGCCAGCAGCGCAAGACTAGCGAGCTACAATGAGCAGTTCTTC. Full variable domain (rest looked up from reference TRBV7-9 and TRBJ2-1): DTGVSQNPRHKITKRGQNVTFRCDPISEHNRLYWYRQTLGQGPEFLTYFQNEAQLEKSRLLSDRFSAERPKGSFSTLEIQRTEQGDSAMYLCASSARLASYNEQFFGPGTRLTVL.

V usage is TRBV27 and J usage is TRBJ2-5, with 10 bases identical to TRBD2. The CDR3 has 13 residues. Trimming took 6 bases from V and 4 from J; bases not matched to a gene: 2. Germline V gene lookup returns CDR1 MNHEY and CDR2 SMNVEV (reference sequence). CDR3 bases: TGTGCCAGCAGGAGACTAGCGGGAGAGACCCAGTACTTC. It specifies CASRRLAGETQYF.

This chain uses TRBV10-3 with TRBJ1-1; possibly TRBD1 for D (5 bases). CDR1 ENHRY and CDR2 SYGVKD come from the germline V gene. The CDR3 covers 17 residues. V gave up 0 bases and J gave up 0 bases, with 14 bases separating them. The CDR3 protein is CAISESPGRVMNTEAFF. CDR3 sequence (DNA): TGTGCCATCAGTGAGTCCCCAGGGCGCGTAATGAACACTGAAGCTTTCTTT.

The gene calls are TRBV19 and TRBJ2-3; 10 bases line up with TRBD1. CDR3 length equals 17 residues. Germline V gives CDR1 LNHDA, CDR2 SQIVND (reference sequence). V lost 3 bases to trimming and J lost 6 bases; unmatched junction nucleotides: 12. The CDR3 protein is CASSITGGQGRSDTQYF. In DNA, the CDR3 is TGTGCCAGTAGTATCACCGGGGGACAGGGGAGATCTGATACGCAGTATTTT. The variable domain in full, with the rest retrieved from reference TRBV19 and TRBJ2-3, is DGGITQSPKYLFRKEGQNVTLSCEQNLNHDAMYWYRQDPGQGLRLIYYSQIVNDFQKGDIAEGYSVSREKKESFPLTVTSAQKNPTAFYLCASSITGGQGRSDTQYFGPGTRLTVL.

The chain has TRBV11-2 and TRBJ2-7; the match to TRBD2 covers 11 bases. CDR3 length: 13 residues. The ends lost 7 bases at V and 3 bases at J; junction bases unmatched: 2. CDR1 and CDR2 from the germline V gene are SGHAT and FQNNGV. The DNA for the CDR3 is TGTGCCAGCATGCTAGCGGGGGGCTACGAGCAGTACTTC. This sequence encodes CASMLAGGYEQYF.

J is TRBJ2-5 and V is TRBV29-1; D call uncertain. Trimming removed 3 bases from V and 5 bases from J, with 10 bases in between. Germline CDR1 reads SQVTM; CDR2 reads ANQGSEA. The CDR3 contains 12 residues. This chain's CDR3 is CSVEAAMETQYF. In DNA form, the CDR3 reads TGCAGCGTTGAGGCGGCCATGGAGACCCAGTACTTC.

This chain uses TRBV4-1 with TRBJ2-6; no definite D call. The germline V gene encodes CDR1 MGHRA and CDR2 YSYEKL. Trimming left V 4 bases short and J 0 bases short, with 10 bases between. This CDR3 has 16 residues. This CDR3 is CASSPGGASGANVLTF. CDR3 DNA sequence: TGCGCCAGCAGCCCCGGCGGAGCCTCTGGGGCCAACGTCCTGACTTTC.

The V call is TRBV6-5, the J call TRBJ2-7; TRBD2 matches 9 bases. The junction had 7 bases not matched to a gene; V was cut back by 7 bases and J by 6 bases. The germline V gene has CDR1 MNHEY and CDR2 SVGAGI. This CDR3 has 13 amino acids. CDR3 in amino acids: CASKISGGGEQYF. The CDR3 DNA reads TGTGCCAGCAAAATTAGCGGGGGTGGCGAGCAGTACTTC.

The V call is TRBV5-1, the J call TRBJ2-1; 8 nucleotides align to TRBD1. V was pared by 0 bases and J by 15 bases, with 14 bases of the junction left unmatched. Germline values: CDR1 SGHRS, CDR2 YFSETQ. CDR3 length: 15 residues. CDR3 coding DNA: TGCGCCAGCAGCTTGGTCGGACAGGGTCCAACCGGGGGGTTCTTC. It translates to CASSLVGQGPTGGFF.

The CDR3 reads CASSVVPQGSNTEAFF. In DNA form, the CDR3 reads TGTGCCAGCAGCGTAGTGCCCCAGGGATCGAACACTGAAGCTTTCTTT. The rearrangement uses TRBV9 and TRBJ1-1; TRBD1 is a possible D gene (5 bases). The germline CDR1 and CDR2 sequences are SGDLS and YYNGEE. V was clipped by 0 bases and J by 1 base, with 13 bases between them. The CDR3 contains 16 residues.

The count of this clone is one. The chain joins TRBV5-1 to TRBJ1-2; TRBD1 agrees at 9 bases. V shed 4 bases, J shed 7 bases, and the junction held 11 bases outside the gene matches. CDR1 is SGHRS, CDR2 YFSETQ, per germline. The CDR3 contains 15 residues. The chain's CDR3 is CASSLSGQGDVGYTF. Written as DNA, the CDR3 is TGCGCCAGCAGCCTATCGGGACAGGGAGACGTTGGCTACACCTTC.

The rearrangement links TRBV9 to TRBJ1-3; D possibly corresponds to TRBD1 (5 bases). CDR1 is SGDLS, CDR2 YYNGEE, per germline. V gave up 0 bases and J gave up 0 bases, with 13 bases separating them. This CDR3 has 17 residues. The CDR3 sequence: CASSVEFGGISGNTIYF. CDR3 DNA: TGTGCCAGCAGCGTAGAGTTCGGGGGAATCTCTGGAAACACCATATATTTT.

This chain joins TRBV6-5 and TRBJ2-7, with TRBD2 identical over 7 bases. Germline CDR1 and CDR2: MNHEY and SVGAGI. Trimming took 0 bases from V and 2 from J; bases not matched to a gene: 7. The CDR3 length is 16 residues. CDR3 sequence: CASSYSKASGTYEQYF. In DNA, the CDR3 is TGTGCCAGCAGTTACTCTAAGGCTAGCGGAACCTACGAGCAGTACTTC.

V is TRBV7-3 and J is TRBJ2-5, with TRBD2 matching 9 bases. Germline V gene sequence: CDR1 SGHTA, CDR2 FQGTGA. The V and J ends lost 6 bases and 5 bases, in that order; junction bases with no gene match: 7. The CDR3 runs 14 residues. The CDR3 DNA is TGTGCCAGCAGTAAGCGGGGGGATTCGGAGACCCAGTACTTC. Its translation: CASSKRGDSETQYF.

The CDR3 DNA sequence: TGTGCCAGCAGCGTAGCGGCTAGCTCCTACAATGAGCAGTTCTTC. Translating it yields CASSVAASSYNEQFF. This chain connects TRBV9 to TRBJ2-1; D gene unclear. The CDR3 loop spans 15 amino acids. The germline V and J ends were trimmed by 0 bases and 0 bases, with 7 bases remaining between them. Germline CDR1 and CDR2: SGDLS and YYNGEE. The full variable domain, completed using reference TRBV9 and TRBJ2-1, is DSGVTQTPKHLITATGQRVTLRCSPRSGDLSVYWYQQSLDQGLQFLIQYYNGEERAKGNILERFSAQQFPDLHSELNLSSLELGDSALYFCASSVAASSYNEQFFGPGTRLTVL.

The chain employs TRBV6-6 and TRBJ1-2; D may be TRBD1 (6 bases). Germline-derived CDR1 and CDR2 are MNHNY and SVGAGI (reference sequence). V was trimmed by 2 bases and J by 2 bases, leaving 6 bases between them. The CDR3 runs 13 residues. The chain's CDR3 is CASSYGTNYGYTF. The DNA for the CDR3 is TGTGCCAGCAGTTACGGGACAAACTATGGCTACACCTTC.

The CDR3 reads CAREGGDGHEQYF. CDR3 nucleotides: TGTGCCCGCGAGGGAGGTGACGGTCACGAGCAGTACTTC. The rearrangement uses TRBV28 and TRBJ2-7, with a weak D call TRBD2 (6 bases). The CDR3 is 13 residues long. CDR1 is MDHEN, CDR2 SYDVKM, per germline. Trimming stripped 11 bases from V and 5 bases from J, with 19 bases between.

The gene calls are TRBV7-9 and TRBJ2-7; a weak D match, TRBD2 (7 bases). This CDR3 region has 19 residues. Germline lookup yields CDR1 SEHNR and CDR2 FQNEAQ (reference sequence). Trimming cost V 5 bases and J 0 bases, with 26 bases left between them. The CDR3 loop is CASSPEGGAKPISSYEQYF. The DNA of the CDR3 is TGTGCCAGCAGCCCAGAGGGGGGGGCGAAACCAATTAGCTCCTACGAGCAGTACTTC.

In DNA, the CDR3 is TGCGCCAGCAGCCTTGTTGGAGCCACAGATACGCAGTATTTT. This encodes CASSLVGATDTQYF. The chain uses TRBV5-1 and TRBJ2-3, with unresolved D. The CDR3 totals 14 residues. Germline CDR1 is SGHRS and CDR2 is YFSETQ. Trimming shortened V by 4 bases and J by 2 bases, and 11 bases separated the two germline ends.

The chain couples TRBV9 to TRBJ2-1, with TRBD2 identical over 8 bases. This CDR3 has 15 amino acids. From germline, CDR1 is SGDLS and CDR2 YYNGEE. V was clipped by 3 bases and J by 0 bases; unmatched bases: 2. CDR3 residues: CASSGGTSSYNEQFF. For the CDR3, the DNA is TGTGCCAGCAGCGGCGGGACTAGCTCCTACAATGAGCAGTTCTTC.

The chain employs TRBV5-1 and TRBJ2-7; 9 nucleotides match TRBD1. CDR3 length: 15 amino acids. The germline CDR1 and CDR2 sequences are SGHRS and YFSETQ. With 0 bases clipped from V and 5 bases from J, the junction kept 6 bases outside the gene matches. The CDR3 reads CASSLGGTGTNEQYF. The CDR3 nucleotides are TGCGCCAGCAGCTTGGGGGGGACAGGGACAAACGAGCAGTACTTC.